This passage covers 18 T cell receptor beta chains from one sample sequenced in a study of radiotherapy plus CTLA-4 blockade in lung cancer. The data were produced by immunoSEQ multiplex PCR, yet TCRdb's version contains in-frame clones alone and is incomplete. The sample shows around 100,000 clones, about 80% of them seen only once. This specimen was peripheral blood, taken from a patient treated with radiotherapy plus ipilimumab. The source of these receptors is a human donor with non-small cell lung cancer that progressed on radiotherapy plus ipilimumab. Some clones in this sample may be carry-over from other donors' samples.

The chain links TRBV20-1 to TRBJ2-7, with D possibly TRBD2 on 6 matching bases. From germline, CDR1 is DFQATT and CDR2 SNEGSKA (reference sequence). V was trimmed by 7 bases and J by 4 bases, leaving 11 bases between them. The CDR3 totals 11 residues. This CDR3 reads CSEAGIYEQYF. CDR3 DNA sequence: TGCAGTGAGGCGGGAATTTACGAGCAGTACTTC.

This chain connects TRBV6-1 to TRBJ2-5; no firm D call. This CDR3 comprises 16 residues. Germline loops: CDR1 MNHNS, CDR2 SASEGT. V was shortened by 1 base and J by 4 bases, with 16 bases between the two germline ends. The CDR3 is CASSEVYGLGGETQYF. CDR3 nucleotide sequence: TGTGCCAGCAGTGAAGTATACGGGTTGGGTGGAGAGACCCAGTACTTC.

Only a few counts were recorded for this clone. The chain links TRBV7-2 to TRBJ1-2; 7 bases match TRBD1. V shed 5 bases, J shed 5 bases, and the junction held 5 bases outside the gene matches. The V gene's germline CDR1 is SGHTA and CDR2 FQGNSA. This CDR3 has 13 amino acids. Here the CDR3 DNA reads TGTGCCAGCAGCGCGGGGACAGCATATGGCTACACCTTC. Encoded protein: CASSAGTAYGYTF. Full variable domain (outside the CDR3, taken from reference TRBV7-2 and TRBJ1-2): GAGVSQSPSNKVTEKGKDVELRCDPISGHTALYWYRQSLGQGLEFLIYFQGNSAPDKSGLPSDRFSAERTGGSVSTLTIQRTQQEDSAVYLCASSAGTAYGYTFGSGTRLTVV.

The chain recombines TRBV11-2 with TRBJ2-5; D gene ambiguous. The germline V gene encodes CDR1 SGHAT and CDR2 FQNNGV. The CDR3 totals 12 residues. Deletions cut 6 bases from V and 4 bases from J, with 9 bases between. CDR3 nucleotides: TGTGCCAGCAGTTACGGCGCAGAGACCCAGTACTTC. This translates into CASSYGAETQYF.

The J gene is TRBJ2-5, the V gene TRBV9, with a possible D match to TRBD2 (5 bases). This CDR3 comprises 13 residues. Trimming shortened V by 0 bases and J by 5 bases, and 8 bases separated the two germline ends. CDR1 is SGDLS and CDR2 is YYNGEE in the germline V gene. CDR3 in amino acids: CASSVGQRETQYF. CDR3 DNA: TGTGCCAGCAGCGTAGGCCAGCGGGAGACCCAGTACTTC.

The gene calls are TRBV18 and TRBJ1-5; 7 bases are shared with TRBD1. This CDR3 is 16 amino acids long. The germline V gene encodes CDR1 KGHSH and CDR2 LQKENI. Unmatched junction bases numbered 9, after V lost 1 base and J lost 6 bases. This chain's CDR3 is CASSPQAGGRGQPQHF. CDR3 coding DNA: TGTGCCAGCTCACCACAGGCAGGGGGAAGAGGTCAGCCCCAGCATTTT.

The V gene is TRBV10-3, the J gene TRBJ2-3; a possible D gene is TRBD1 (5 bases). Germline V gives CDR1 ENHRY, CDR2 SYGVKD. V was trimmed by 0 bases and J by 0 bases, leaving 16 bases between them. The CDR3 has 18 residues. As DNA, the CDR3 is TGTGCCATCAGTGAGTCGGTTAGGCAGGGTACTAGCACAGATACGCAGTATTTT. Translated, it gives CAISESVRQGTSTDTQYF.

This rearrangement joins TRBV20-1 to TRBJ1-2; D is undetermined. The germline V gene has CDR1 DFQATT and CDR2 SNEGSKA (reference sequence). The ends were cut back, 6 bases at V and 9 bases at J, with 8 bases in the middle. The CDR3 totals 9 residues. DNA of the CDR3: TGCAGTGCCCGGTGGAGCTACACCTTC. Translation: CSARWSYTF.

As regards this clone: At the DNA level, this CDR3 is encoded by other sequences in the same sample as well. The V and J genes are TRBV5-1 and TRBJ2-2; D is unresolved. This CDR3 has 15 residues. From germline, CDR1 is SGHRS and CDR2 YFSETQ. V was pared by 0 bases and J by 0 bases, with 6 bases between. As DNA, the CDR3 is TGCGCCAGCAGCTTGGGCCTAGCGAACACCGGGGAGCTGTTTTTT. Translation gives CASSLGLANTGELFF.

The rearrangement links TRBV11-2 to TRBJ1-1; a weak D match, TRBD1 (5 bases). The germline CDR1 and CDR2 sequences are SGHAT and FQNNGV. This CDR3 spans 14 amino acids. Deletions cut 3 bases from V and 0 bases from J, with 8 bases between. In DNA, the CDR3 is TGTGCCAGCAGCTTGGGGACGGTGAACACTGAAGCTTTCTTT. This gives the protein CASSLGTVNTEAFF.

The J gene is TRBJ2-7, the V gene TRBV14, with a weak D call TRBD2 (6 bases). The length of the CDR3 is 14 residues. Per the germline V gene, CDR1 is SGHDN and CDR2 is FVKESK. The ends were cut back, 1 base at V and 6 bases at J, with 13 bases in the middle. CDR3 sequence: CASSQVVAGGEQYF. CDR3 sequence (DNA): TGTGCCAGCAGCCAAGTAGTGGCCGGGGGCGAGCAGTACTTC.

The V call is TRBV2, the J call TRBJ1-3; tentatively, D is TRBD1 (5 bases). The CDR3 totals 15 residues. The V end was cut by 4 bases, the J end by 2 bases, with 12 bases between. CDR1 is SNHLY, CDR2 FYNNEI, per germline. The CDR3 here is CASSVTSTAGNTIYF. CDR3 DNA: TGTGCCAGCAGTGTAACCTCGACAGCTGGAAACACCATATATTTT.

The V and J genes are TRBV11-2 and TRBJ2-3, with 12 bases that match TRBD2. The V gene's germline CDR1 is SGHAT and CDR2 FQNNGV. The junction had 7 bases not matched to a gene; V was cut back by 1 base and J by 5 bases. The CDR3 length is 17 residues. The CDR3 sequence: CASSLGVLAGGQDTQYF. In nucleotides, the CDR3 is TGTGCCAGCAGCTTAGGGGTACTAGCGGGGGGTCAAGATACGCAGTATTTT.

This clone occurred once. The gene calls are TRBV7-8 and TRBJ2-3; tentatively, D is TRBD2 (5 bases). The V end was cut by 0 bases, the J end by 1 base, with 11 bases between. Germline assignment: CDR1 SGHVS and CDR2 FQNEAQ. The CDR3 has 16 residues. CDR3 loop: CASSLALLGRTDTQYF. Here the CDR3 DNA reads TGTGCCAGCAGCTTAGCGTTACTAGGGCGCACAGATACGCAGTATTTT.

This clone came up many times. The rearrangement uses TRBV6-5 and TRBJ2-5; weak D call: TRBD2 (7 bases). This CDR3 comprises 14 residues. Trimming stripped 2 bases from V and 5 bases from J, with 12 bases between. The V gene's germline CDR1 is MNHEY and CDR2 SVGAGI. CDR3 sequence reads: CASSYGRGGETQYF. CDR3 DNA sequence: TGTGCCAGCAGTTACGGGAGGGGGGGGGAGACCCAGTACTTC.

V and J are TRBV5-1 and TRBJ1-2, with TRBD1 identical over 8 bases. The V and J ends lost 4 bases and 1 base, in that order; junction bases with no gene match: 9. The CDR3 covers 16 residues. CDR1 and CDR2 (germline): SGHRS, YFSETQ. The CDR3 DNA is TGCGCCAGCAGCCCGGGGACAGGTCCGGTTAACTATGGCTACACCTTC. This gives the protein CASSPGTGPVNYGYTF.

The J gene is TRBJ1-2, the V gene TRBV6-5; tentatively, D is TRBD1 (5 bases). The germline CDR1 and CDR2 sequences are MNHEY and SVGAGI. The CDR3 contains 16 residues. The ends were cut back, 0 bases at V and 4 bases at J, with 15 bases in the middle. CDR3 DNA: TGTGCCAGCAGTTACTCGAAGGGGATCCCAACCTATGGCTACACCTTC. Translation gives CASSYSKGIPTYGYTF.

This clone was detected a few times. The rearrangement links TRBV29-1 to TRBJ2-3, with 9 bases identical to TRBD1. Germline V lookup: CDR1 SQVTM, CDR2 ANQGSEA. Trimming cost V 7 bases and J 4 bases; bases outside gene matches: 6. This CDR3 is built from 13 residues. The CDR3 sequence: CSAPGQGADTQYF. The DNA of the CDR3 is TGCAGCGCGCCGGGACAGGGCGCAGATACGCAGTATTTT.